This is a list of T cell receptor beta chains from one sample in a study of early T cells in non-severe SARS-CoV-2 infection. TCRdb called the 5' RACE reads again in MiXCR, with one record for every CDR3 protein. The data contain tens of thousands of distinct CDR3 sequences, over 10% of them singletons. The specimen sequenced was whole blood. The receptors come from an adult who was a healthcare worker with PCR-confirmed SARS-CoV-2 infection or an uninfected control (not recorded which). Each CDR3 is given with its conserved first and last residue. The order of the fields is V gene, J gene, D gene, CDR3 protein. D genes are given only for firm matches.

v_call: TRBV20-1; j_call: TRBJ2-3; d_call: NA; cdr3_aa: CSASRRDTQYF
v_call: TRBV4-1; j_call: TRBJ2-4; d_call: NA; cdr3_aa: CASSQDQSLAKNIQYF
v_call: TRBV21-1; j_call: TRBJ2-6; d_call: NA; cdr3_aa: CASSKGVDRVYSGANVLTF
v_call: TRBV4-2; j_call: TRBJ1-5; d_call: NA; cdr3_aa: CASSQDEDQPQHF
v_call: TRBV6-5; j_call: TRBJ1-1; d_call: TRBD1; cdr3_aa: CASSQGGKEAFF
v_call: TRBV6-5; j_call: TRBJ1-2; d_call: TRBD1; cdr3_aa: CASSQTGDGYTF
v_call: TRBV3-1; j_call: TRBJ2-7; d_call: NA; cdr3_aa: CASSQDSTYEQYF
v_call: TRBV2; j_call: TRBJ1-1; d_call: NA; cdr3_aa: CASTGEGSEAFF
v_call: TRBV12-3/TRBV12-4; j_call: TRBJ2-5; d_call: TRBD2; cdr3_aa: CASGLTSGGAETQYF
v_call: TRBV5-6; j_call: TRBJ2-3; d_call: NA; cdr3_aa: CASSLVRPGMDTQYF
v_call: TRBV11-3; j_call: TRBJ2-1; d_call: TRBD2; cdr3_aa: CASSLEQAGGYNEQFF
v_call: TRBV3-1; j_call: TRBJ2-7; d_call: TRBD1; cdr3_aa: CASSMTGVYEQYF
v_call: TRBV7-2; j_call: TRBJ2-1; d_call: TRBD2; cdr3_aa: CASSLGLAEIKFF
v_call: TRBV6-5; j_call: TRBJ2-5; d_call: NA; cdr3_aa: CASSTRQVEETQYF
v_call: TRBV28; j_call: TRBJ1-2; d_call: NA; cdr3_aa: CASIEGGDANYGYTF
v_call: TRBV10-2; j_call: TRBJ1-6; d_call: NA; cdr3_aa: CASSEGWGSPLHF
v_call: TRBV29-1; j_call: TRBJ2-1; d_call: NA; cdr3_aa: CSAAGTHSYNEQFF
v_call: TRBV25-1; j_call: TRBJ2-7; d_call: NA; cdr3_aa: CASSESYEQYF
v_call: TRBV7-7; j_call: TRBJ2-1; d_call: TRBD2; cdr3_aa: CASSPAGGTYNEQFF
v_call: TRBV7-2; j_call: TRBJ2-3; d_call: NA; cdr3_aa: CASSSWIKGRFTDTQYF
v_call: TRBV6-1; j_call: TRBJ2-2; d_call: NA; cdr3_aa: CASSEALGEVGELFF
v_call: TRBV30; j_call: TRBJ2-7; d_call: TRBD2; cdr3_aa: CAWSVERWSGDSYEQYF
v_call: TRBV18; j_call: TRBJ1-2; d_call: NA; cdr3_aa: CASSPDSNYGYTF
v_call: TRBV29-1; j_call: TRBJ2-7; d_call: NA; cdr3_aa: CSVRTGRAGEQYF
v_call: TRBV9; j_call: TRBJ2-1; d_call: NA; cdr3_aa: CASSLRLDNEQFF
v_call: TRBV5-1; j_call: TRBJ2-7; d_call: TRBD1; cdr3_aa: CASSLAGTGEGEQYF
v_call: TRBV11-1; j_call: TRBJ1-1; d_call: NA; cdr3_aa: CASSFEGHSHTEAFF
v_call: TRBV10-3; j_call: TRBJ2-1; d_call: NA; cdr3_aa: CAISGPGDNEQFF
v_call: TRBV30; j_call: TRBJ1-1; d_call: NA; cdr3_aa: CAWGRGNTEAFF
v_call: TRBV19; j_call: TRBJ2-1; d_call: TRBD2; cdr3_aa: CASISSGVNSYNEQFF
v_call: TRBV12-3/TRBV12-4; j_call: TRBJ2-6; d_call: NA; cdr3_aa: CASSLWGGRSGANVLTF
v_call: TRBV29-1; j_call: TRBJ2-2; d_call: NA; cdr3_aa: CSVERRDGTGELFF
v_call: TRBV20-1; j_call: TRBJ1-1; d_call: NA; cdr3_aa: CSARDRRQNTEAFF
v_call: TRBV7-2; j_call: TRBJ2-5; d_call: TRBD2; cdr3_aa: CASSPQTSLKTETQYF
v_call: TRBV29-1; j_call: TRBJ2-1; d_call: TRBD2; cdr3_aa: CSVGLAGGGRFF
v_call: TRBV29-1; j_call: TRBJ2-6; d_call: NA; cdr3_aa: CSVLTFGAAGANVLTF
v_call: TRBV6-1; j_call: TRBJ1-5; d_call: NA; cdr3_aa: CASSEHYSNQPQHF
v_call: TRBV3-1; j_call: TRBJ1-1; d_call: NA; cdr3_aa: CASSHLLGGTEAFF
v_call: TRBV20-1; j_call: TRBJ1-2; d_call: TRBD1; cdr3_aa: CSASRLDRALANYGYTF
v_call: TRBV20-1; j_call: TRBJ2-3; d_call: NA; cdr3_aa: CSAREGTTVDTQYF